Shown below are 15 T cell receptor beta chains from a single sample sequenced in a study of Ad26.COV2.S vaccination and SARS-CoV-2 variants (dated by TCRdb to the early 2020s). In the paper's terms, the treatment or condition label means: some 20 received Ad26.COV2.S at low or high dose, single or two shots; roughly five received placebo; per-sample allocation not given. For vaccine and placebo recipients, repertoires were sequenced using samples collected on day 63 after the first injection. Libraries were built with the immunoSEQ multiplex PCR assay. TCRdb re-hosts the immuneACCESS table, in-frame sequences only. Its copies lack some clones; in the studies checked, an unresolved V gene accounts for under half of them, and the cause for the rest is not known. This sample gives 300,000 to 350,000 clones in total; 70% to 90% of them show up just once. Around 11% of the sample is held by the ten biggest clonotypes.

The sequencing used peripheral blood, collected in a trial of Ad26.COV2.S vaccine versus placebo. The origin of the receptors is a person between 18 and 65 years old who received the Ad26.COV2.S COVID-19 vaccine or a placebo.

The chain is built from TRBV5-6 and TRBJ2-5; either TRBD1 or TRBD2 may fit D (5 bases each). Trimming pared 2 bases from V and 1 base from J, leaving 12 bases between. This CDR3 region has 15 residues. Germline CDR1 SGHDT, CDR2 YYEEEE. The CDR3 here is CASSLNGGIQETQYF. Written as DNA, the CDR3 is TGTGCCAGCAGCTTAAATGGGGGAATCCAAGAGACCCAGTACTTC.

The chain joins TRBV7-2 to TRBJ1-1; D ambiguous. The CDR3 spans 13 residues. The ends were cut back, 3 bases at V and 0 bases at J, with 5 bases in the middle. Germline V gene sequence: CDR1 SGHTA, CDR2 FQGNSA. The CDR3 coding sequence is TGTGCCAGCAGCTTGTCAGTGAACACTGAAGCTTTCTTT. Its protein product is CASSLSVNTEAFF.

The genes are TRBV7-9 and TRBJ2-1, with TRBD2 matching 12 bases. The CDR3 loop spans 15 amino acids. J gave up 6 bases and V 5 bases, and 5 bases lay outside the gene matches. Germline CDR1 is SEHNR and CDR2 is FQNEAQ (reference sequence). The CDR3 protein is CASSRTSGNINEQFF. The CDR3 DNA reads as TGTGCCAGCAGCCGGACTAGCGGGAACATCAATGAGCAGTTCTTC.

The V and J genes are TRBV6-6 and TRBJ2-5; D may be TRBD2 (6 bases). V was shortened by 4 bases and J by 5 bases, with 14 bases between the two germline ends. From germline, CDR1 is MNHNY and CDR2 SVGAGI (reference sequence). The CDR3 loop spans 14 amino acids. The CDR3 bases are TGTGCCAGCAGTTCCCCCGGGGGAACGGAGACCCAGTACTTC. This sequence encodes CASSSPGGTETQYF.

This rearrangement joins TRBV6-2 or TRBV6-3 to TRBJ1-1, with D unclear. V was clipped by 4 bases and J by 12 bases, with 18 bases between them. The germline V gene has CDR1 MNHEY and CDR2 SVGEGT. The CDR3 has 13 amino acids. The CDR3 DNA sequence: TGTGCCAGCAGTTTTGGATCTACAACAGAGACTTTCTTT. Amino acids: CASSFGSTTETFF.

The V and J genes are TRBV11-2 and TRBJ1-2; tentatively, D is TRBD1 (5 bases). The CDR3 consists of 16 residues. CDR1 and CDR2 from the germline V gene are SGHAT and FQNNGV. The V end lost 1 base, the J end lost 4 bases, and 16 bases lay between the germline ends. The CDR3 sequence: CASSLGPGRGIYGYTF. In DNA, the CDR3 is TGTGCCAGCAGCTTAGGGCCGGGGCGGGGGATCTATGGCTACACCTTC.

The V gene is TRBV27, the J gene TRBJ1-1, with a tentative D call TRBD1 (5 bases). Germline V gives CDR1 MNHEY, CDR2 SMNVEV (reference sequence). Between the trimmed V and J ends, which lost 0 bases and 0 bases, there was a span of 11 bases. The CDR3 totals 16 residues. The CDR3: CASSLSGRTMNTEAFF. The CDR3 region has the DNA TGTGCCAGCAGTTTATCGGGACGGACTATGAACACTGAAGCTTTCTTT.

The chain's CDR3 is CASRSSPSSYNEQFF. For the CDR3, the DNA is TGTGCCAGCAGGTCTAGCCCGAGCTCCTACAATGAGCAGTTCTTC. The V call is TRBV28, the J call TRBJ2-1; perhaps TRBD2 as D (5 bases). The CDR3 runs 15 residues. Germline V gene data show CDR1 as MDHEN and CDR2 as SYDVKM. Trimming took off 6 bases at V and 0 bases at J, with 12 bases between the two ends.

V gene TRBV5-1 combines with J gene TRBJ1-3; no firm D call. Per germline, CDR1 SGHRS and CDR2 YFSETQ. Trimming took off 0 bases at V and 2 bases at J, with 3 bases between the two ends. This CDR3 comprises 13 residues. CDR3 nucleotides: TGCGCCAGCAGCTTGGCGACTGGAAACACCATATATTTT. Translation: CASSLATGNTIYF.

There are a few counts of this clone. V and J are TRBV28 and TRBJ2-7, with TRBD2 matching 7 bases. V dropped 7 bases and J dropped 7; count of bases not matched to a gene: 16. Germline assignment: CDR1 MDHEN and CDR2 SYDVKM. The CDR3 runs to 15 residues. As DNA, the CDR3 is TGTGCCAGCACTTCCCCGGTGGGGCGGGAGTGGGAGCAGTACTTC. Protein: CASTSPVGREWEQYF.

This chain joins TRBV28 and TRBJ2-7, with 11 bases that match TRBD2. Germline assignment: CDR1 MDHEN and CDR2 SYDVKM. Trimming cost V 7 bases and J 6 bases; bases outside gene matches: 11. The CDR3 sequence is 15 residues long. CDR3 coding DNA: TGTGCCAGCACCCCTTTAGCGGGGGGGCTAACCGAGCAGTACTTC. Its translation is CASTPLAGGLTEQYF.

The gene calls are TRBV5-4 and TRBJ1-4, with TRBD1 as a possible D gene (5 bases). V was cut by 4 bases and J by 8 bases, with 18 bases left in between. The CDR3 consists of 15 residues. The germline CDR1 and CDR2 sequences are SGHNT and YYREEE (reference sequence). DNA for the CDR3: TGTGCCAGCAGCGACTCTCCGGTGGGGGGAGAAAAACTGTTTTTT. It is translated as CASSDSPVGGEKLFF.

The V gene is TRBV9, the J gene TRBJ2-1; 9 nucleotides align to TRBD2. The CDR3 sequence is 16 residues long. Germline V CDR1 and CDR2: SGDLS, YYNGEE. With 0 bases clipped from V and 5 bases from J, the junction kept 6 bases outside the gene matches. CDR3 nucleotide sequence: TGTGCCAGCAGCGTAGCAATGGCGGGAGGGAACAATGAGCAGTTCTTC. It yields the protein CASSVAMAGGNNEQFF.

The J gene is TRBJ2-1, the V gene TRBV19, with TRBD2 matching 9 bases. The CDR3 sequence is 14 residues long. With 7 bases clipped from V and 4 bases from J, the junction kept 5 bases outside the gene matches. Germline assignment: CDR1 LNHDA and CDR2 SQIVND (reference sequence). This CDR3 is CASKSSGVYNEQFF. The CDR3 coding sequence is TGTGCCAGTAAGTCTAGCGGGGTTTACAATGAGCAGTTCTTC.

The rearrangement joins TRBV27 to TRBJ2-6, with D hard to call. V was cut by 6 bases and J by 0 bases, with 21 bases left in between. CDR1 MNHEY and CDR2 SMNVEV come from the germline V gene (reference sequence). There are 19 residues in the CDR3. The DNA of the CDR3 is TGTGCCAGCAGCCCCCTCCCGGGCATTTCAGACTCTGGGGCCAACGTCCTGACTTTC. Translated: CASSPLPGISDSGANVLTF. Full variable domain (rest looked up from reference TRBV27 and TRBJ2-6): EAQVTQNPRYLITVTGKKLTVTCSQNMNHEYMSWYRQDPGLGLRQIYYSMNVEVTDKGDVPEGYKVSRKEKRNFPLILESPSPNQTSLYFCASSPLPGISDSGANVLTFGAGSRLTVL.